This TCR beta chain was retrieved from a study of OX40 agonist ivuxolimab in advanced cancers. About the research overall: Ivuxolimab is a fully human IgG2 antibody that activates OX40 (CD134). Under the entry rules, prior anti-PD-1, anti-PD-L1 or anti-CTLA-4 therapy was allowed, and about 40% had some. One patient with hepatocellular carcinoma and two with cutaneous melanoma, three in all, had partial responses.

Produced via immunoSEQ multiplex PCR; TCRdb's table is partial and in-frame only. Here the sample spans roughly 64,000 clones, 80% to 90% being singletons. Note on this clone: The antigen is not known.

Germline-derived CDR1 and CDR2 are KGHSH and LQKENI. The CDR3 covers 13 residues. The V and J ends lost 4 bases and 7 bases, in that order; junction bases with no gene match: 7. Study-wide results and caveats: Among expanded peripheral T cells, antigen specificity went undetermined.

The sample here was CD4+ or CD8+ T cells sorted from blood, taken in a trial of the OX40 agonist ivuxolimab. The chain uses TRBV18 and TRBJ2-7; 7 bases are shared with TRBD2. The clonotype was recovered from an adult with an advanced solid tumor such as melanoma, head and neck, liver or kidney cancer. CDR3: CASSRILAKEQYF. The CDR3 DNA reads TGTGCCAGCTCACGAATACTAGCGAAGGAGCAGTACTTC.